This T cell receptor (beta chain) was found in a study of T cell repertoires in cytomegalovirus infection. Study at large: Recently identified HLA-C-restricted CMV epitopes and well-studied HLA-B-restricted CMV epitopes were used by the study. From public TCR beta signatures came an indication of both CMV infection and matching HLA type. Findings of the study overall: People with CMV and the relevant HLA were identified by cumulative public TCR beta family frequency. The response measured ex vivo was dominated by TCR beta clonotypes (HLA-C-restricted and CMV-specific).

TCRdb passed the reads through MiXCR, listing each CDR3 protein once. Of around 570,000 distinct CDR3 sequences detected, 40% appear once; the ten largest clones hold more than 40%. This clonotype has only a few counts. Its matching antigen is unknown. The junction had 8 bases not matched to a gene; V was cut back by 5 bases and J by 4 bases. Germline values: CDR1 MNHEY, CDR2 SVGEGT. The CDR3 covers 14 residues. The source of this sequence is a human donor in good health (CMV status not recorded). Some clones in this sample may be carry-over from other donors' samples. This chain uses TRBV6-2 or TRBV6-3 with TRBJ2-7, with 7 bases lining up with TRBD1. Material: cultured PBMCs, obtained from culture after CMV antigen stimulation. The CDR3 sequence is CASSNRGQVYEQYF. The CDR3 nucleotides read TGTGCCAGCAGTAACCGCGGACAGGTTTACGAGCAGTACTTC.